A selection of T cell receptor beta chains follows, all from one sample in a study of T cell clones after liver transplantation. Profiled with immunoSEQ multiplex PCR; TCRdb holds only in-frame clones, not every one. The table shows fewer than 70,000 clones, with 65% to 75% occurring only once. This specimen consisted of CD4+ T cells from blood, obtained before liver transplant. These receptors were obtained from a human donor who received a liver transplant. CDR3s include the opening cysteine and the closing phenylalanine or tryptophan. A D gene is named only where the DNA matches it firmly. Size is stated for part of the rows, as once, few or many counts, or as a class when the clone is expanded.

v_gene: TRBV9; d_gene: NA; abundance: NA; j_gene: TRBJ2-2; CDR3nt: TGTGCCAGCAGCGTAGTGAGTAGCCCCGGGGAGCTGTTTTTT; CDR3aa: CASSVVSSPGELFF
v_gene: TRBV2; d_gene: TRBD1; abundance: NA; j_gene: TRBJ2-7; CDR3nt: TGTGCCAGCAGTGCTCAGACAGGGGCCTACGAGCAGTACTTC; CDR3aa: CASSAQTGAYEQYF
v_gene: TRBV6-6; d_gene: TRBD1; abundance: NA; j_gene: TRBJ1-2; CDR3nt: TGTGCCAGCAGTTACCGGGACAGGAGGAACTATGGCTACACCTTC; CDR3aa: CASSYRDRRNYGYTF
v_gene: TRBV27; d_gene: TRBD1; abundance: NA; j_gene: TRBJ2-6; CDR3nt: TGTGCCAGCAGCCCCATACAGGGGCCCGGGGCCAACGTCCTGACTTTC; CDR3aa: CASSPIQGPGANVLTF
v_gene: TRBV25-1; d_gene: TRBD1; abundance: NA; j_gene: TRBJ1-2; CDR3nt: TGTGCCAGCAGTGTCCGGGACAGCCCCTATGGCTACACCTTC; CDR3aa: CASSVRDSPYGYTF
v_gene: TRBV7-3; d_gene: NA; abundance: NA; j_gene: TRBJ2-2; CDR3nt: TGTGCCAGCAGCTTGCCAGAAACCGGGGAGCTGTTTTTT; CDR3aa: CASSLPETGELFF
v_gene: TRBV28; d_gene: TRBD2; abundance: NA; j_gene: TRBJ2-7; CDR3nt: TGTGCCAGCACCACTAGCGGGGGAGGTACCCACGAGCAGTACTTC; CDR3aa: CASTTSGGGTHEQYF
v_gene: TRBV19; d_gene: NA; abundance: NA; j_gene: TRBJ2-2; CDR3nt: TGTGCCAGTAGTATTAGCCGGAACACCGGGGAGCTGTTTTTT; CDR3aa: CASSISRNTGELFF
v_gene: TRBV29-1; d_gene: TRBD1; abundance: NA; j_gene: TRBJ1-3; CDR3nt: TGCAGCGCCGAGACAGGGGGTAATGGAAACACCATATATTTT; CDR3aa: CSAETGGNGNTIYF
v_gene: TRBV30; d_gene: NA; abundance: few; j_gene: TRBJ2-5; CDR3nt: TGTGCCTGGAGTGGACAGCAAGAGACCCAGTACTTC; CDR3aa: CAWSGQQETQYF
v_gene: TRBV7-2; d_gene: NA; abundance: NA; j_gene: TRBJ1-4; CDR3nt: TGTGCCAGCACCTTAGGGACGGGGGGGGAAAAACTGTTTTTT; CDR3aa: CASTLGTGGEKLFF
v_gene: TRBV9; d_gene: NA; abundance: NA; j_gene: TRBJ1-6; CDR3nt: TGTGCCAGTGGGAGGGGCGGATATAATTCACCCCTCCACTTT; CDR3aa: CASGRGGYNSPLHF
v_gene: TRBV5-6; d_gene: TRBD1; abundance: NA; j_gene: TRBJ2-7; CDR3nt: TGTGCCAGCAGCCAGGGACAGGCCTTTGAGCAGTACTTC; CDR3aa: CASSQGQAFEQYF
v_gene: TRBV5-1; d_gene: NA; abundance: few; j_gene: TRBJ2-3; CDR3nt: TGCGCCAGCAGCTTGACCAGCGCCACAGATACGCAGTATTTT; CDR3aa: CASSLTSATDTQYF
v_gene: TRBV28; d_gene: TRBD1; abundance: once; j_gene: TRBJ2-5; CDR3nt: TGTGCCAGCAGCGACAGGGGGCGGGCGGAGACCCAGTACTTC; CDR3aa: CASSDRGRAETQYF
v_gene: TRBV28; d_gene: TRBD1; abundance: once; j_gene: TRBJ2-6; CDR3nt: TGTGCCAGCAGTTTTCTAACCGGGACAGGGACTGGGGCCAACGTCCTGACTTTC; CDR3aa: CASSFLTGTGTGANVLTF
v_gene: TRBV30; d_gene: TRBD1; abundance: few; j_gene: TRBJ1-1; CDR3nt: TGTGCCTGTCGTCACAGGGGCGTCACTGAAGCTTTCTTT; CDR3aa: CACRHRGVTEAFF
v_gene: TRBV5-1; d_gene: NA; abundance: many; j_gene: TRBJ2-2; CDR3nt: TGCGCCAGCAAAGTCGGCGGGGGCAACACCGGGGAGCTGTTTTTT; CDR3aa: CASKVGGGNTGELFF
v_gene: TRBV19; d_gene: TRBD2; abundance: NA; j_gene: TRBJ2-7; CDR3nt: TGTGCCAGTAGTATTCAGGCTAGCGGGGCCTACGAGCAGTACTTC; CDR3aa: CASSIQASGAYEQYF
v_gene: TRBV6-5; d_gene: TRBD1; abundance: NA; j_gene: TRBJ2-7; CDR3nt: TGTGCCAGCAGTTACTCCGGACAGGGCTACGAGCAGTACTTC; CDR3aa: CASSYSGQGYEQYF
v_gene: TRBV9; d_gene: TRBD1; abundance: NA; j_gene: TRBJ1-6; CDR3nt: TGTGCCAGCAGCGCCAGACAGGGAACCAATTCACCCCTCCACTTT; CDR3aa: CASSARQGTNSPLHF
v_gene: TRBV9; d_gene: NA; abundance: many; j_gene: TRBJ1-2; CDR3nt: TGTGCCAGCAGCGCCGGACACCGAAAGTATGGCTACACCTTC; CDR3aa: CASSAGHRKYGYTF
v_gene: TRBV27; d_gene: NA; abundance: NA; j_gene: TRBJ1-3; CDR3nt: TGTGCCAGCAGTTTAGCCCCAGGGGCTGGAAACACCATATATTTT; CDR3aa: CASSLAPGAGNTIYF
v_gene: TRBV28; d_gene: NA; abundance: few; j_gene: TRBJ1-4; CDR3nt: TGTGCCAGCAGCCCCCAGGATGGGCCAACAACTAATGAAAAACTGTTTTTT; CDR3aa: CASSPQDGPTTNEKLFF
v_gene: TRBV2; d_gene: TRBD1; abundance: few; j_gene: TRBJ2-7; CDR3nt: TGTGCCAGCAGTGAAGACAGGGGGCTCGAGCAGTACTTC; CDR3aa: CASSEDRGLEQYF
v_gene: TRBV5-1; d_gene: TRBD2; abundance: NA; j_gene: TRBJ2-1; CDR3nt: TGCGCCAGCAGCTTGGGGCTAGCGGGGGAAAAGTTCTTC; CDR3aa: CASSLGLAGEKFF
v_gene: TRBV19; d_gene: TRBD1; abundance: NA; j_gene: TRBJ1-2; CDR3nt: TGTGCCACTCGGACAGGGCGAGGCTACACCTTC; CDR3aa: CATRTGRGYTF
v_gene: TRBV6-1; d_gene: TRBD1; abundance: NA; j_gene: TRBJ1-4; CDR3nt: TGTGCCAGCAGTGAGTTGACAGGGGGCGCGGGGGAAAAACTGTTTTTT; CDR3aa: CASSELTGGAGEKLFF
v_gene: TRBV25-1; d_gene: NA; abundance: NA; j_gene: TRBJ2-3; CDR3nt: TGTGCCAGCAGTGCCTTACAGAGCACAGATACGCAGTATTTT; CDR3aa: CASSALQSTDTQYF
v_gene: TRBV10-2; d_gene: NA; abundance: NA; j_gene: TRBJ2-1; CDR3nt: TGCGCCAGTCTACCGAGCTCCTACAATGAGCAGTTCTTC; CDR3aa: CASLPSSYNEQFF
v_gene: TRBV6-5; d_gene: NA; abundance: NA; j_gene: TRBJ1-2; CDR3nt: TGTGCCAGCAGCCTCAAACGTGGAACTAATGGCTACACCTTC; CDR3aa: CASSLKRGTNGYTF
v_gene: TRBV7-2; d_gene: TRBD2; abundance: NA; j_gene: TRBJ2-2; CDR3nt: TGTGCCAGCAGCTTAGAACTAGCGGGGGGGCCCGGCGGGGAGCTGTTTTTT; CDR3aa: CASSLELAGGPGGELFF
v_gene: TRBV27; d_gene: TRBD1; abundance: NA; j_gene: TRBJ2-7; CDR3nt: TGTGCCAGCAGTTTAACAGGGGATTACGAGCAGTACTTC; CDR3aa: CASSLTGDYEQYF
v_gene: TRBV28; d_gene: TRBD2; abundance: NA; j_gene: TRBJ2-7; CDR3nt: TGTGCCAGCAGTTCCTCTAGCGGGGGGGCCTTATACGAGCAGTACTTC; CDR3aa: CASSSSSGGALYEQYF
v_gene: TRBV19; d_gene: TRBD1; abundance: NA; j_gene: TRBJ2-3; CDR3nt: TGTGCCAGTAGTTTACAGGGGGCTGCAGATACGCAGTATTTT; CDR3aa: CASSLQGAADTQYF
v_gene: TRBV6-1; d_gene: NA; abundance: NA; j_gene: TRBJ2-7; CDR3nt: TGTGCCAGCAGTGACTTCCGGGTCCACTCCTACGAGCAGTACTTC; CDR3aa: CASSDFRVHSYEQYF
v_gene: TRBV19; d_gene: TRBD1; abundance: many; j_gene: TRBJ1-5; CDR3nt: TGTGCCAGTAGCTCACAGGGGGGTGGCAATCAGCCCCAGCATTTT; CDR3aa: CASSSQGGGNQPQHF
v_gene: TRBV5-6; d_gene: NA; abundance: NA; j_gene: TRBJ2-7; CDR3nt: TGTGCCAGCAGCTTGCAGGGGCCCACCTACGAGCAGTACTTC; CDR3aa: CASSLQGPTYEQYF
v_gene: TRBV28; d_gene: TRBD2; abundance: once; j_gene: TRBJ2-7; CDR3nt: TGTGCCAGCAGCCTTCTCAACGGGAGGTACGAGCAGTACTTC; CDR3aa: CASSLLNGRYEQYF